This T cell receptor beta chain derives from a study of post-analysis software for immune sequencing data. Study background: Courses of disease covered relapsing-remitting, secondary progressive and progressive-relapsing multiple sclerosis.

Incorporated into the TCR beta cDNA libraries were unique molecular identifiers, which served to reduce PCR and sequencing biases. The source material, about 0.9 to 10 million T cells, gave rise to 510,000 or so cDNA molecules. TCRdb re-called the PCR reads with MiXCR, one entry per CDR3 protein. The table includes roughly 670,000 distinct CDR3 sequences, 55% to 70% detected once. Study-wide findings and caveats: There were five TRBV segments more frequent in patients than controls, and TRBV5-6, TRBV5-1 and TRBV20-1 were among them. Comparison with controls showed significantly lower normalized Chao1 diversity in multiple sclerosis patients. When the samples were clustered directly with F measure, those that had been prepared in the same batch showed strong co-clustering.

CDR3 length: 17 residues. Trimming took 2 bases from V and 4 from J, leaving 21 bases between them. Germline CDR1 reads SGHRS; CDR2 reads YFSETQ. As regards this clonotype: The target antigen is unknown.

This clonotype was obtained from a girl aged 2-9 years with multiple sclerosis. V usage is TRBV5-1 and J usage is TRBJ2-5; either TRBD1 or TRBD2 may fit D (7 bases each). The sequenced sample consisted of blood. This CDR3 reads CASSLTRDSKRGETQYF. The DNA of the CDR3 is TGCGCCAGCAGCTTAACCCGGGACAGCAAGCGGGGAGAGACCCAGTACTTC.